The 9 T cell receptor beta chains listed next were all sequenced from one sample in a study of OX40 agonist ivuxolimab in advanced cancers. Clones were read by immunoSEQ multiplex PCR, and TCRdb kept only the in-frame ones, dropping some. Among around 80,000 clones listed, roughly 92% were seen once. The specimen was CD4+ or CD8+ T cells sorted from blood, collected in a trial of the OX40 agonist ivuxolimab. The receptors originated from an adult with an advanced solid tumor such as melanoma, head and neck, liver or kidney cancer.

The rearrangement joins TRBV19 to TRBJ1-2, with 8 bases that match TRBD1. This CDR3 contains 15 residues. Per germline, CDR1 LNHDA and CDR2 SQIVND (reference sequence). With 6 bases clipped from V and 3 bases from J, the junction kept 9 bases outside the gene matches. This CDR3 is CASSITQGADYGYTF. DNA for the CDR3: TGTGCCAGTAGCATAACCCAGGGGGCTGACTATGGCTACACCTTC.

This chain links TRBV5-5 with TRBJ2-7, with D uncertain. The V end was cut by 0 bases, the J end by 1 base, with 11 bases between. CDR1 is SGHKS and CDR2 is YYEKEE in the germline V gene (reference sequence). The CDR3 consists of 15 residues. The CDR3: CASSLVAAYSYEQYF. The CDR3 DNA sequence: TGTGCCAGCAGCTTGGTAGCTGCCTATTCCTACGAGCAGTACTTC. Looking up the rest from reference TRBV5-5 and TRBJ2-7 gives the full variable domain: DAGVTQSPTHLIKTRGQQVTLRCSPISGHKSVSWYQQVLGQGPQFIFQYYEKEERGRGNFPDRFSARQFPNYSSELNVNALLLGDSALYLCASSLVAAYSYEQYFGPGTRLTVT.

The chain uses TRBV10-3 and TRBJ2-5; perhaps TRBD1 as D (5 bases). CDR3 length: 13 residues. Germline CDR1 reads ENHRY; CDR2 reads SYGVKD. V was cut by 6 bases and J by 2 bases, with 10 bases left in between. CDR3 coding DNA: TGTGCCATCAGGCCGACAGAACAAGAGACCCAGTACTTC. This sequence encodes CAIRPTEQETQYF.

V usage is TRBV28 and J usage is TRBJ1-2; 9 nucleotides align to TRBD1. The CDR3 has 16 residues. Unmatched junction bases numbered 13, after V lost 5 bases and J lost 6 bases. Germline CDR1 is MDHEN and CDR2 is SYDVKM. The DNA for the CDR3 is TGTGCCAGCAGTCCAGAGGGGACAGGGCGGGCTCATGGCTACACCTTC. It encodes CASSPEGTGRAHGYTF.

V and J are TRBV6-5 and TRBJ2-7; 8 bases agree with TRBD1. V dropped 4 bases and J dropped 1; count of bases not matched to a gene: 9. The CDR3 has 16 amino acids. Germline CDR1 reads MNHEY; CDR2 reads SVGAGI. The CDR3 sequence: CASSSAGTGVSYEQYF. CDR3 DNA: TGTGCCAGCAGTTCCGCAGGGACAGGCGTATCCTACGAGCAGTACTTC.

The chain combines TRBV30 with TRBJ2-5, with D tentatively TRBD2 (7 bases). V lost 3 bases and J lost 5, with 16 bases in between. Germline lookup yields CDR1 GTSNPN and CDR2 SVGIG (reference sequence). This CDR3 spans 14 amino acids. This CDR3 reads CAWRIAGAGETQYF. CDR3 coding DNA: TGTGCCTGGAGAATCGCGGGGGCTGGGGAGACCCAGTACTTC.

V and J are TRBV6-6 and TRBJ2-1; the D is unclear. V dropped 2 bases and J dropped 5 bases, with 4 bases sitting between them. This CDR3 comprises 12 residues. Germline-derived CDR1 and CDR2 are MNHNY and SVGAGI (reference sequence). The CDR3 loop is CASSYIDNEQFF. CDR3 in DNA: TGTGCCAGCAGTTACATCGACAATGAGCAGTTCTTC.

This chain uses TRBV5-4 with TRBJ1-2; no definite D call. Trimming shortened V by 5 bases and J by 0 bases, and 11 bases separated the two germline ends. CDR3 size: 14 residues. Germline CDR1 reads SGHNT; CDR2 reads YYREEE (reference sequence). The CDR3 here is CASRSQGANYGYTF. DNA for the CDR3: TGTGCCAGCAGATCGCAAGGAGCTAACTATGGCTACACCTTC.

This chain joins TRBV19 and TRBJ1-2; D is perhaps TRBD1 (5 bases). Germline CDR1 reads LNHDA; CDR2 reads SQIVND (reference sequence). The CDR3 totals 14 residues. Trimming took 0 bases from V and 1 from J, leaving 6 bases between them. The DNA for the CDR3 is TGTGCCAGTAGTATAGACGGGGGTAACTATGGCTACACCTTC. This translates into CASSIDGGNYGYTF.